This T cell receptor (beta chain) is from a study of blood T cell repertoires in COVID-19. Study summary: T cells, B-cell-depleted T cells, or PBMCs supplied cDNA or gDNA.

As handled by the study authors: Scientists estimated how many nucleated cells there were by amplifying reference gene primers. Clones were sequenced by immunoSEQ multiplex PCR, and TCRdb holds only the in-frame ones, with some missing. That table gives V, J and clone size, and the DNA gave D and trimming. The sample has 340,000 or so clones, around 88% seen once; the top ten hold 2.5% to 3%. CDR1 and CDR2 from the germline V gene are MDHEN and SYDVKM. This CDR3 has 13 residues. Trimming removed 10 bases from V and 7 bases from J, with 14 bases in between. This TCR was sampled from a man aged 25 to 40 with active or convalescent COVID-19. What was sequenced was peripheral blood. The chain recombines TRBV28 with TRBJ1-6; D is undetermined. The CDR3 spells CATVREMNSPLHF. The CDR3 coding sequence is TGTGCCACCGTTAGGGAGATGAATTCACCCCTCCACTTT. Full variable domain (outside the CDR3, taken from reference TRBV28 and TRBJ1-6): DVKVTQSSRYLVKRTGEKVFLECVQDMDHENMFWYRQDPGLGLRLIYFSYDVKMKEKGDIPEGYSVSREKKERFSLILESASTNQTSMYLCATVREMNSPLHFGNGTRLTVT.